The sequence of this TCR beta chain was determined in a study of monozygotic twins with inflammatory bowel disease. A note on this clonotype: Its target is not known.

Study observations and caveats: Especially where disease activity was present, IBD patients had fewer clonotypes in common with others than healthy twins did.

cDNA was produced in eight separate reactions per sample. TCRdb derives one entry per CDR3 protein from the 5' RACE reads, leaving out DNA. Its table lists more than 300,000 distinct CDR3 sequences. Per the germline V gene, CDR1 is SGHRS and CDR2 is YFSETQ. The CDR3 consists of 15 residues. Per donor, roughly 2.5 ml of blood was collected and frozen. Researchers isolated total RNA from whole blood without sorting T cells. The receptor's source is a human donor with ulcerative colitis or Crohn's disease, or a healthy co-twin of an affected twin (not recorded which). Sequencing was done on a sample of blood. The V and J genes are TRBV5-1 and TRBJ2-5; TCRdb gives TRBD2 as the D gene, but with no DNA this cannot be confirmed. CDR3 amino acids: CASSLVAGAQETQYF.